This T cell receptor (beta chain) was profiled in a study of blood T cell repertoires in COVID-19. Across the study: The analysed material was cDNA or gDNA that came from T cells, B-cell-depleted T cells, or PBMCs.

Profiled with immunoSEQ multiplex PCR; TCRdb holds only in-frame clones, not every one. The sample has about 120,000 clones, roughly 79% seen once. Germline V CDR1 and CDR2: SGHTA, FQGNSA. The CDR3 runs to 14 residues. V was clipped by 1 base and J by 7 bases; unmatched bases: 4. On this clone itself: In the same sample, other DNA sequences code for this CDR3.

The sequence came from a man in his 70s with active or convalescent COVID-19. The chain employs TRBV7-2 and TRBJ1-2, with 9 bases lining up with TRBD1. The sequencing sample was made of peripheral blood. The CDR3 DNA follows: TGTGCCAGCAGCTTAGGACAGGGGGTGGGTGGCTACACCTTC. Translation: CASSLGQGVGGYTF.